This T cell receptor beta chain is drawn from a study of cytomegalovirus exposure and HLA in healthy donors. Regarding the study as a whole: The study put 150 or so TCR beta chains on its list as cytomegalovirus-associated.

There are a few counts of this clone. What it recognizes is unknown. V was shortened by 4 bases and J by 6 bases, with 13 bases between the two germline ends. Per germline, CDR1 MNHEY and CDR2 SVGAGI. The CDR3 is 13 amino acids. Generated by immunoSEQ multiplex PCR, the TCRdb table keeps only in-frame clones and is missing some. The table has approximately 62,000 clones, around 92% seen once. The chain recombines TRBV6-5 with TRBJ2-7; maybe TRBD1 (6 bases). This receptor was obtained from a woman younger than 35 in good health and CMV-seronegative. The specimen was PBMCs. CDR3 region: CASSSQGGGEQYF. CDR3 nucleotides: TGTGCCAGCAGTTCACAGGGCGGCGGCGAGCAGTACTTC.